This is a list of T cell receptor beta chains from one sample in a study of blood T cell repertoires in COVID-19. The protocol was immunoSEQ multiplex PCR, while the TCRdb copy is restricted to in-frame clones and leaves out a portion. This repertoire shows around 120,000 clones, about 87% found once; its top ten account for roughly 30%. The sequenced material came from peripheral blood. These receptors all stem from a woman in her 70s with acute or convalescent COVID-19. Each CDR3 is given with its conserved first and last residue. The order of the fields is V gene, D gene, J gene, clone size, CDR3 protein, CDR3 DNA. The D gene is left open where the match is weak. Size is stated for part of the rows, as once, few or many counts, or as a class when the clone is expanded.

>TRBV6-5|TRBD2|TRBJ2-1|NA
CASSYSGSGGFNEQFF
TGTGCCAGCAGTTACTCGGGTAGCGGGGGGTTCAATGAGCAGTTCTTC
>TRBV18|TRBD1|TRBJ1-3|NA
CASSNSGTGTGNTIYF
TGTGCCAGCTCCAATTCCGGGACAGGGACTGGAAACACCATATATTTT
>TRBV6-5|NA|TRBJ2-7|few
CASSYSVVYEQYF
TGTGCCAGCAGTTATTCGGTCGTGTACGAGCAGTACTTC
>TRBV19|TRBD1|TRBJ2-7|NA
CASSIDPGQGFYEQYF
TGTGCCAGTAGTATAGATCCGGGACAGGGTTTTTACGAGCAGTACTTC
>TRBV5-1|TRBD1|TRBJ1-3|NA
CASSPITGDGNTIYF
TGCGCCAGCAGCCCGATTACAGGGGATGGAAACACCATATATTTT
>TRBV19|TRBD1|TRBJ1-5|NA
CASSILTGGQGQPQHF
TGTGCCAGTAGTATACTTACAGGGGGCCAGGGTCAGCCCCAGCATTTT
>TRBV3-1/TRBV3-2|NA|TRBJ1-1|NA
CASSDQGTEAFF
TGTGCCAGCAGTGATCAGGGCACTGAAGCTTTCTTT
>TRBV10-3|NA|TRBJ2-5|NA
CAIGGQQETQYF
TGTGCCATCGGGGGACAACAAGAGACCCAGTACTTC
>TRBV2|NA|TRBJ1-3|NA
CASKEISGNTIYF
TGTGCCAGCAAGGAGATCTCTGGAAACACCATATATTTT
>TRBV7-6|TRBD1|TRBJ2-3|NA
CASSFLDRGTADTQYF
TGTGCCAGCAGCTTTCTGGACAGGGGAACTGCAGATACGCAGTATTTT
>TRBV2|TRBD2|TRBJ2-1|NA
CASRELAGGPNEQFF
TGTGCCAGCAGGGAGTTAGCGGGGGGTCCCAATGAGCAGTTCTTC
>TRBV3-1/TRBV3-2|TRBD2|TRBJ2-7|NA
CASSQHLAGEQYF
TGTGCCAGCAGCCAACATTTAGCGGGGGAGCAGTACTTC
>TRBV13|TRBD1|TRBJ1-1|NA
CASSLKATGEPEAFF
TGTGCCAGCAGCTTAAAAGCGACAGGGGAGCCTGAAGCTTTCTTT
>TRBV5-1|NA|TRBJ1-1|NA
CASRRDMNTEAFF
TGCGCCAGCAGACGTGACATGAACACTGAAGCTTTCTTT
>TRBV7-9|NA|TRBJ2-7|NA
CASSLDQVDEQYF
TGTGCCAGCAGCTTAGATCAGGTAGACGAGCAGTACTTC
>TRBV5-1|TRBD2|TRBJ2-1|once
CASSLSVASGEHEQFF
TGCGCCAGCAGCTTGTCGGTCGCTAGCGGGGAACATGAGCAGTTCTTC
>TRBV30|NA|TRBJ1-6|NA
CAWSVNIGDSPLHF
TGTGCCTGGAGTGTAAATATCGGGGATTCACCCCTCCACTTT
>TRBV6-7|TRBD1|TRBJ2-2|NA
CAMTGGNVGELFF
TGTGCGATGACAGGGGGAAATGTCGGGGAGCTGTTTTTT
>TRBV19|NA|TRBJ1-5|NA
CASSTLLGATDQPQHF
TGTGCCAGTAGTACCCTCCTAGGGGCAACAGATCAGCCCCAGCATTTT
>TRBV28|TRBD1|TRBJ2-3|NA
CASSSGQGVDTQYF
TGTGCCAGCAGTTCGGGACAGGGAGTAGATACGCAGTATTTT
>TRBV19|NA|TRBJ1-5|NA
CASSIWGDSNQPQHF
TGTGCCAGTAGTATCTGGGGGGATAGCAATCAGCCCCAGCATTTT
>TRBV9|NA|TRBJ2-5|NA
CASSVGVQQETQYF
TGTGCCAGCAGCGTAGGGGTACAGCAAGAGACCCAGTACTTC